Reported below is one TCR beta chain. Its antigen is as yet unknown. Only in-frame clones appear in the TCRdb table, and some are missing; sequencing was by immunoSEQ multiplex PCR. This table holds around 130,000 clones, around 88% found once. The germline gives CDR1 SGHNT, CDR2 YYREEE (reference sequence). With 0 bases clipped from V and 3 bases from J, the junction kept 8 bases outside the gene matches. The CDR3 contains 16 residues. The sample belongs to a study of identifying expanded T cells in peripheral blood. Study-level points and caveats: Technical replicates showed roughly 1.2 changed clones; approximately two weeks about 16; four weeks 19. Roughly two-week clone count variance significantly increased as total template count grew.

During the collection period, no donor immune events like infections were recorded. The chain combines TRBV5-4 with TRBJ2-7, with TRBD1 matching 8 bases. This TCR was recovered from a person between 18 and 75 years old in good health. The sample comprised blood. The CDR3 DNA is TGTGCCAGCAGCTTGGGGGTCAGGGGGCCTGGCTACGAGCAGTACTTC. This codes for CASSLGVRGPGYEQYF.